A selection of T cell receptor beta chains follows, all from one sample in a study of shared T cell receptors in the human thymus. Only in-frame clones appear in the TCRdb table, and some are missing; sequencing was by immunoSEQ multiplex PCR. The sample contains hundreds of thousands of clones, around 87% of which appear only once. The same sample was also studied in work on human thymus T cells.

Sequenced input: thymocytes. The receptors originated from a boy younger than two with a congenital heart defect. Both conserved end residues are part of each CDR3. D genes are given only for firm matches. Size tells how often a clone was seen (once, few, many) or the class of an expanded clone, and some rows leave it out.

clone_size: .; d_call: .; v_call: TRBV29-1; j_call: TRBJ2-1; cdr3_nt: TGCAGCGTTGAAGATCTACGGGTGAAGGCGGGAATTATGGGGCAGTTCTTC; cdr3_aa: CSVEDLRVKAGIMGQFF
clone_size: few; d_call: .; v_call: TRBV28; j_call: TRBJ1-2; cdr3_nt: TGTGCCAGCAGTCGGGACAAGGAGACTCATAACTATGGCTACACCTTC; cdr3_aa: CASSRDKETHNYGYTF
clone_size: .; d_call: .; v_call: TRBV27; j_call: TRBJ1-1; cdr3_nt: TGTGCCAGCAGTTTCGGCGGGGAAAACACTGAAGCTTTCTTT; cdr3_aa: CASSFGGENTEAFF
clone_size: .; d_call: .; v_call: TRBV5-1; j_call: TRBJ2-2; cdr3_nt: TGCGCCAGCAGCTTGGGCAACCAGACAGGACAGAACACTCCGAACACCGGGGAGCTGTTTTTT; cdr3_aa: CASSLGNQTGQNTPNTGELFF
clone_size: .; d_call: .; v_call: TRBV21-1; j_call: TRBJ1-5; cdr3_nt: TGTGCCAGCAGATTACAGGGTGAGGATCAGCCCCAGCATTTT; cdr3_aa: CASRLQGEDQPQHF
clone_size: .; d_call: TRBD2; v_call: TRBV5-4; j_call: TRBJ2-3; cdr3_nt: TGTGCCAGCCGGGACTACCCCCGGAGGACAGATACGCAGTATTTT; cdr3_aa: CASRDYPRRTDTQYF
clone_size: .; d_call: TRBD1; v_call: TRBV2; j_call: TRBJ2-7; cdr3_nt: TGTGCCAGCAGTGAAACGACAGGGACCTACGAGCAGTACTTC; cdr3_aa: CASSETTGTYEQYF
clone_size: .; d_call: .; v_call: TRBV5-1; j_call: TRBJ1-5; cdr3_nt: TGCGCCAGCAGCTTGGGACCCGGCGGGTATAGCAATCAGCCCCAGCATTTT; cdr3_aa: CASSLGPGGYSNQPQHF
clone_size: .; d_call: TRBD2; v_call: TRBV5-6; j_call: TRBJ2-4; cdr3_nt: TGTGCCAGCAGCTTGATGGGACTAGGATGCGACATTCAGTACTTC; cdr3_aa: CASSLMGLGCDIQYF
clone_size: few; d_call: .; v_call: TRBV7-2; j_call: TRBJ1-2; cdr3_nt: TGTGCCAGCAGCTTAGGTCGTACAGGGCGTAACTATGGCTACACCTTC; cdr3_aa: CASSLGRTGRNYGYTF
clone_size: .; d_call: .; v_call: TRBV5-1; j_call: TRBJ2-1; cdr3_nt: TGCGCCAGCAGCTTGGCCCTCGGGGTCCACTACAATGAGCAGTTCTTC; cdr3_aa: CASSLALGVHYNEQFF